This T cell receptor (beta chain) derives from a study of blood T cell repertoires in COVID-19. Study information: Sites in the United States, Italy and Spain provided acute and convalescent COVID-19 samples.

Worth noting for this clone: This likely comes from a read error, as the CDR3 has no conserved phenylalanine or tryptophan at its end. The DNA is omitted, as the CDR3 cannot be located on it reliably, and the CDR3 follows TCRdb's listing.

Clones were sequenced by immunoSEQ multiplex PCR, and TCRdb holds only the in-frame ones, with some missing. The sample carries around 140,000 clones, around 86% recorded once. The receptor was isolated from a woman in her sixties or seventies with active or convalescent COVID-19. The specimen sequenced was peripheral blood.

The CDR3 here is CASSYGDNYAAGKLI. The V and J genes are TRBV18 and TRBJ1-2; the table calls TRBD1, which could not be checked here. Germline-derived CDR1 and CDR2 are KGHSH and LQKENI. The CDR3 totals 15 residues, both ends included.